The 30 T cell receptor beta chains below were found in one sample sequenced in a study of response to subunit inactivated influenza vaccine. Each CDR3 protein is one row after TCRdb ran MiXCR on the RT-PCR reads. Counted here are over 750,000 distinct CDR3 sequences, 20% to 25% occurring once; the ten biggest clones make up 9.5% to 13%. Sequencing was performed on PBMCs from blood, taken 5 to 6 days after vaccination. Receptors originate from a man aged 50-59 years who received an inactivated influenza vaccine.

This clonotype was detected ten times or more. In nucleotides, the CDR3 is TGTGCCAGCAGCTTAGGGGGGACGAAGGGAGAAGCTTTCTTT. This encodes CASSLGGTKGEAFF. The gene calls are TRBV7-2 and TRBJ1-1; a possible D gene is TRBD1 (5 bases). The V gene lost 1 base and the J gene lost 8 bases, with 14 bases spanning the gap. This CDR3 spans 14 amino acids. Germline loops: CDR1 SGHTA, CDR2 FQGNSA.

This chain uses TRBV5-6 with TRBJ2-3, with D possibly being TRBD2 (5 bases). The CDR3 is 17 amino acids. Trimming shortened V by 2 bases and J by 6 bases, and 22 bases separated the two germline ends. Germline V gene data show CDR1 as SGHDT and CDR2 as YYEEEE. In DNA form, the CDR3 reads TGTGCCAGCAGCTTCCTGGGTAGGGCAGAGGGAAAGGATACGCAGTATTTT. As protein: CASSFLGRAEGKDTQYF. The full variable domain, with the rest looked up from reference TRBV5-6 and TRBJ2-3, is DAGVTQSPTHLIKTRGQQVTLRCSPKSGHDTVSWYQQALGQGPQFIFQYYEEEERQRGNFPDRFSGHQFPNYSSELNVNALLLGDSALYLCASSFLGRAEGKDTQYFGPGTRLTVL.

This chain links TRBV20-1 with TRBJ2-5; 11 bases are a match to TRBD2. Germline V gene lookup returns CDR1 DFQATT and CDR2 SNEGSKA (reference sequence). CDR3 length: 13 residues. With 5 bases clipped from V and 5 bases from J, the junction kept 4 bases outside the gene matches. The CDR3 spells CSAQRTSGETQYF. The CDR3, as DNA: TGCAGTGCTCAACGGACTAGCGGGGAGACCCAGTACTTC.

The V gene is TRBV7-3, the J gene TRBJ2-7; D perhaps matches TRBD1 (6 bases). V was clipped by 0 bases and J by 4 bases, with 10 bases between them. The germline CDR1 and CDR2 sequences are SGHTA and FQGTGA. This CDR3 is built from 14 residues. In DNA form, the CDR3 reads TGTGCCAGCAGCTTAACCTCAACAGGGTACGAGCAGTACTTC. It translates to CASSLTSTGYEQYF.

This clonotype was counted only a few times. The chain carries TRBV7-3 and TRBJ2-1; D not certain. Germline V gives CDR1 SGHTA, CDR2 FQGTGA. CDR3 length: 15 residues. V shed 5 bases and J shed 8 bases, with 19 bases lying between them. The chain's CDR3 is CASSPTTSRVDEQFF. Here the CDR3 DNA reads TGTGCCAGCAGCCCTACGACCTCGCGAGTGGATGAGCAGTTCTTC.

This clonotype was observed a few times. The chain combines TRBV6-5 with TRBJ2-1; 8 bases agree with TRBD2. The germline gives CDR1 MNHEY, CDR2 SVGAGI. The CDR3 contains 16 residues. V gave up 0 bases and J gave up 10 bases; unmatched junction bases: 11. The CDR3 DNA is TGTGCCAGCAGTTACTCGCAGCGGGGGACCTTTGGGGAGCAGTTCTTC. This translates into CASSYSQRGTFGEQFF.

This chain links TRBV7-2 with TRBJ1-6; TRBD1 matches 9 bases. CDR3 length equals 14 residues. The junction had 5 bases not matched to a gene; V was cut back by 6 bases and J by 8 bases. CDR1 is SGHTA and CDR2 is FQGNSA in the germline V gene. The CDR3 spells CASRGTGMYSPLHF. As DNA, the CDR3 is TGTGCCAGCAGAGGGACAGGGATGTATTCACCCCTCCACTTT.

This clonotype has only a few counts. V is TRBV6-1 and J is TRBJ2-2; D is ambiguous. V lost 6 bases, J lost 2 bases, and 10 bases lay in between. Germline-derived CDR1 and CDR2 are MNHNS and SASEGT. The CDR3 covers 14 residues. CDR3 sequence reads: CASRSDPNTGELFF. The CDR3 DNA reads TGTGCCAGCAGATCGGACCCAAACACCGGGGAGCTGTTTTTT.

This chain joins TRBV9 and TRBJ1-1; no reliable D call. The CDR3 is 14 amino acids. V was cut by 4 bases and J by 6 bases, with 16 bases left in between. Germline lookup yields CDR1 SGDLS and CDR2 YYNGEE. DNA for the CDR3: TGTGCCAGCAGCCCCTTAGCTGCAGGTCCTGAAGCTTTCTTT. It translates to CASSPLAAGPEAFF.

This clonotype was seen a handful of times. The rearrangement uses TRBV12-3 or TRBV12-4 and TRBJ1-1; no clear D gene. Trimming shortened V by 7 bases and J by 5 bases, and 11 bases separated the two germline ends. The CDR3 is 12 amino acids. The CDR3 loop reads CASILRGTEAFF. The DNA of the CDR3 is TGTGCCAGCATTCTCCGCGGGACTGAAGCTTTCTTT.

This clonotype has only a few counts. The J gene is TRBJ2-6, the V gene TRBV12-3 or TRBV12-4; 12 nucleotides align to TRBD1. V lost 5 bases and J lost 2; bases outside the gene matches: 10. The CDR3 consists of 19 residues. DNA of the CDR3: TGTGCCAGCAGTAATCCCCGGGACAGGGGGCTTCCTGGGGCCAACGTCCTGACTTTC. This translates into CASSNPRDRGLPGANVLTF.

The chain is built from TRBV20-1 and TRBJ1-1; D is perhaps TRBD1 (5 bases). This CDR3 contains 15 residues. CDR1 DFQATT and CDR2 SNEGSKA come from the germline V gene (reference sequence). V lost 6 bases to trimming and J lost 0 bases, with 17 bases between them. The CDR3 sequence is CSATRTTAMNTEAFF. CDR3 nucleotide sequence: TGCAGTGCCACGAGGACAACCGCTATGAACACTGAAGCTTTCTTT.

This clonotype was recorded a few times. J is TRBJ1-5 and V is TRBV20-1; weak D call: TRBD1 (5 bases). V dropped 5 bases and J dropped 7 bases, with 18 bases sitting between them. The CDR3 consists of 14 residues. CDR1 is DFQATT and CDR2 is SNEGSKA in the germline V gene (reference sequence). The CDR3 sequence: CSAFIREREQPQHF. DNA for the CDR3: TGCAGTGCTTTCATCAGGGAACGGGAACAGCCCCAGCATTTT.

The gene calls are TRBV4-2 and TRBJ2-3; D is unresolved. Germline V gene lookup returns CDR1 LGHNA and CDR2 YNFKEQ. V was trimmed by 0 bases and J by 1 base, leaving 8 bases between them. CDR3 length: 15 residues. CDR3 sequence (DNA): TGTGCCAGCAGCCAAGATCAGGTGGGCACAGATACGCAGTATTTT. This sequence encodes CASSQDQVGTDTQYF.

The V call is TRBV21-1, the J call TRBJ1-4; TRBD1, as called in the table, went unchecked against the DNA. TRBV21-1 is recorded as a pseudogene. The CDR3 totals 16 residues. CDR3 coding DNA: TGTGCCAGCAGCAAATCTCCGGGTCCCGGCGCCGAAAAACTGTTTTTT. Protein: CASSKSPGPGAEKLFF.

This clonotype was seen more than once but under ten times. This chain links TRBV12-3 or TRBV12-4 with TRBJ1-2, with D maybe TRBD1 (5 bases). The CDR3 has 15 residues. V was shortened by 4 bases and J by 3 bases, with 15 bases between the two germline ends. CDR3 DNA sequence: TGTGCCAGCAGTTCTCACTCGACAGTTCACTATGGCTACACCTTC. The encoded protein is CASSSHSTVHYGYTF.

This clonotype occurred a few times. The chain couples TRBV6-2 or TRBV6-3 to TRBJ2-2; D might be TRBD1 or TRBD2, each matching 5 bases. CDR3 length: 11 residues. Germline assignment: CDR1 MNHEY and CDR2 SVGEGT. Between the trimmed V and J ends, which lost 6 bases and 6 bases, there was a span of 5 bases. Here the CDR3 DNA reads TGTGCCAGCAGGGGACCCGGGGAGCTGTTTTTT. As protein: CASRGPGELFF.

This chain uses TRBV12-3 or TRBV12-4 with TRBJ1-2; 9 bases map to TRBD1. This CDR3 comprises 16 residues. V shed 5 bases, J shed 8 bases, and the junction held 15 bases outside the gene matches. The CDR3 DNA reads TGTGCCAGCAGTGTCCCAAACCCTCGACAGGGGGAAGGCTACACCTTC. Protein: CASSVPNPRQGEGYTF.

This chain connects TRBV10-3 to TRBJ2-1; 7 positions match TRBD1. The CDR3 length is 14 residues. Germline CDR1 reads ENHRY; CDR2 reads SYGVKD. The V gene end was trimmed by 6 bases and the J gene end by 8 bases; junction bases not matched to a gene: 10. CDR3 in DNA: TGTGCCATCAGCACCCGGGACAGTGTATATGAGCAGTTCTTC. The encoded protein is CAISTRDSVYEQFF.

This clonotype was picked up a small number of times. The CDR3, as DNA: TGTGCCAGCAGCGTAGGTCTCGGAATGGACCTGAACACCGGGGAGCTGTTTTTT. As protein: CASSVGLGMDLNTGELFF. The J gene is TRBJ2-2, the V gene TRBV9; D remains ambiguous. Per germline, CDR1 SGDLS and CDR2 YYNGEE. V was clipped by 0 bases and J by 1 base, with 16 bases between them. The CDR3 spans 18 residues.

This clonotype was counted a few times. This sequence joins TRBV18 and TRBJ2-2; unclear D gene. Germline V gives CDR1 KGHSH, CDR2 LQKENI. CDR3 length equals 14 residues. Trimming pared 1 base from V and 3 bases from J, leaving 6 bases between. This CDR3 reads CASSPQLDTGELFF. Written as DNA, the CDR3 is TGTGCCAGCTCACCACAATTGGACACCGGGGAGCTGTTTTTT.

This clonotype was counted between two and nine times. This chain uses TRBV7-9 with TRBJ2-1; maybe TRBD2 (6 bases). Germline V lookup: CDR1 SEHNR, CDR2 FQNEAQ (reference sequence). The CDR3 is made up of 15 amino acids. Trimming removed 0 bases from V and 7 bases from J, with 13 bases in between. The DNA of the CDR3 is TGTGCCAGCAGCTTAGCAGGGAGGAGGATGAATGAGCAGTTCTTC. Protein sequence: CASSLAGRRMNEQFF.

The chain links TRBV7-6 to TRBJ2-7, with a weak D call TRBD1 (6 bases). Germline values: CDR1 SGHVS, CDR2 FNYEAQ. The length of the CDR3 is 16 residues. Trimming took off 0 bases at V and 4 bases at J, with 16 bases between the two ends. The DNA for the CDR3 is TGTGCCAGCAGCTTAGCAACACAGGGCGGGCTGTACGAGCAGTACTTC. Translated: CASSLATQGGLYEQYF.

The chain carries TRBV7-9 and TRBJ2-5; the D call may be TRBD1 or TRBD2 (5 bases each). This CDR3 has 14 residues. The germline V and J ends were trimmed by 4 bases and 7 bases, with 16 bases remaining between them. The V gene's germline CDR1 is SEHNR and CDR2 FQNEAQ (reference sequence). CDR3 coding DNA: TGTGCCAGCAGCTCCGGTGGCTACGGGGCGACCCAGTACTTC. Its translation is CASSSGGYGATQYF.

CDR3 amino acids: CASGRQGFNEKLFF. Written as DNA, the CDR3 is TGCGCCAGCGGTAGACAGGGTTTTAATGAAAAACTGTTTTTT. The J gene is TRBJ1-4, the V gene TRBV4-3, with 7 positions matching TRBD1. The CDR3 runs to 14 residues. Germline CDR1 is LGHNA and CDR2 is YSLEER. Trimming removed 8 bases from V and 4 bases from J; junction bases left unmatched: 7.

This clonotype showed up just a few times. The chain is built from TRBV5-1 and TRBJ2-3, with D maybe TRBD1 (6 bases). This CDR3 has 15 amino acids. Germline lookup yields CDR1 SGHRS and CDR2 YFSETQ. The germline V and J ends were trimmed by 0 bases and 6 bases, with 14 bases remaining between them. CDR3 in amino acids: CASSLETGLRDTQYF. The CDR3 nucleotides are TGCGCCAGCAGCTTGGAGACAGGACTTCGGGATACGCAGTATTTT. Combining the CDR3 with reference TRBV5-1 and TRBJ2-3 gives the whole variable domain KAGVTQTPRYLIKTRGQQVTLSCSPISGHRSVSWYQQTPGQGLQFLFEYFSETQRNKGNFPGRFSGRQFSNSRSEMNVSTLELGDSALYLCASSLETGLRDTQYFGPGTRLTVL.

This clonotype was seen more than once but under ten times. The chain employs TRBV12-3 or TRBV12-4 and TRBJ2-7; D may match TRBD1 or TRBD2 (6 bases each). The CDR3 covers 15 residues. V lost 5 bases and J lost 2, with 16 bases in between. CDR3 sequence (DNA): TGTGCCAGCAGTCCACGGGGGCTCGGGGCCTACGAGCAGTACTTC. Translation gives CASSPRGLGAYEQYF.

CDR3 coding DNA: TGCAGTGCTAGGAGGGCGACCGGCAAAAACATTCAGTACTTC. Its translation: CSARRATGKNIQYF. The chain combines TRBV20-1 with TRBJ2-4; perhaps TRBD2 as D (5 bases). CDR1 and CDR2 (germline): DFQATT, SNEGSKA (reference sequence). This CDR3 spans 14 amino acids. Trimming left V 3 bases short and J 3 bases short, with 12 bases between.

The chain uses TRBV4-2 and TRBJ2-7; D may match TRBD1 or TRBD2 (6 bases each). There are 15 residues in the CDR3. The V gene lost 0 bases and the J gene lost 5 bases, with 14 bases spanning the gap. The germline V gene encodes CDR1 LGHNA and CDR2 YNFKEQ. The CDR3 sequence is CASSQDRRGGDEQYF. CDR3 nucleotides: TGTGCCAGCAGCCAAGATCGCAGGGGAGGCGACGAGCAGTACTTC.

The sample holds many counts of this clonotype. The chain links TRBV29-1 to TRBJ2-3, with 8 bases matching TRBD1. The germline V gene has CDR1 SQVTM and CDR2 ANQGSEA. CDR3 length: 14 amino acids. Losses at the gene ends were 6 bases for V and 5 bases for J; bases not matched to a gene: 10. Here the CDR3 reads CSVSRTGPQDTQYF. CDR3 in DNA: TGCAGCGTGTCCCGGACAGGGCCCCAAGATACGCAGTATTTT.